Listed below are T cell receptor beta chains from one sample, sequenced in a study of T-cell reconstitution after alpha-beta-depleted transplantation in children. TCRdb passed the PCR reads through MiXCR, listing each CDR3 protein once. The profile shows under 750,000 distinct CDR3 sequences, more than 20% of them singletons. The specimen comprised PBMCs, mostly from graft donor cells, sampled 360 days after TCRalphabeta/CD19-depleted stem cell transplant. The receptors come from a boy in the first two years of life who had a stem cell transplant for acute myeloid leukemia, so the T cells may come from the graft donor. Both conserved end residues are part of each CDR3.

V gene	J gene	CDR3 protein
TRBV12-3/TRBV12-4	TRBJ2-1	CASWVWNEQFF
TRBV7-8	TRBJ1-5	CASSLGGAGQPQHF
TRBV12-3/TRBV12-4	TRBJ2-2	CASTGDLRTGELFF
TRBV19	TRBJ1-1	CATRRAGLNTEAFF
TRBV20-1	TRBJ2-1	CSARLGAGTSSYNEQFF
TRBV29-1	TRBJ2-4	CSVVGAKNIQYF
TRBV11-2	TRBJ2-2	CASSANSGARGELFF
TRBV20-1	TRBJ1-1	CSAPARVGAFF
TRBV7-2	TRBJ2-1	CASSKGGTVYNEQFF
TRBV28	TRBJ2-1	CASSPTSGGAGNEQFF
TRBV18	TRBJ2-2	CASSPGETGELFF
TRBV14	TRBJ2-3	CASSQGQGPKDTQYF
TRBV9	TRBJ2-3	CASSVIGGNTDTQYF
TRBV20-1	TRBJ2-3	CSARRGGPKDTQYF
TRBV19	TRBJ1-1	CASSIVWGLMNTEAFF
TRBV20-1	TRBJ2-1	CSARDQFLAGYNEQFF
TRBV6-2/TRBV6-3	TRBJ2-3	CASSYWGQGIVSHTDTQYF
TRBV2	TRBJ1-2	CASSNRGRTGTYGYTF
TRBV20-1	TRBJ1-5	CSALDRGGQPQHF
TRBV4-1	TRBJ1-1	CASSQLGQGETEAFF
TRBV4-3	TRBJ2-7	CASSQAFGGAGEQYF
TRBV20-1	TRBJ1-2	CSSGEPIYGYTF
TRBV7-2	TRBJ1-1	CASSLAARNTEAFF
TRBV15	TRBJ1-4	CATSRGPDRASDEKLFF
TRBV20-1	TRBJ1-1	CSARGVIQNTEAFF
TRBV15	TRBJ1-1	CATRGGRTEAFF
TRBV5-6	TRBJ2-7	CASSPVGSYEQYF
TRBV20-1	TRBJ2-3	CSAASPLTAVSTDTQYF
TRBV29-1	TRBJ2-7	CSVFTTGRSPYEQYF
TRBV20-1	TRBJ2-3	CSAHLPRGANTQYF
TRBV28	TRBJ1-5	CASRQSDSNQPQHF
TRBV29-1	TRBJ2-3	CSVDGTDTQYF
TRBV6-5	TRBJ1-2	CASSYSETGGYGYTF
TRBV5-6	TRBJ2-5	CASSPDYQETQYF
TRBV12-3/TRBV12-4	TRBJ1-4	CASRSGTPNEKLFF
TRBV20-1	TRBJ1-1	CSARGGHSNTEAFF
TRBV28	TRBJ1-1	CASSLLQGLRNTEAFF
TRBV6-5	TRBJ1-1	CASSYLSGGNTEAFF
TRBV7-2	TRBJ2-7	CASSLSSGGYEQYF
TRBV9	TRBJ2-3	CASSVAGASTDTQYF
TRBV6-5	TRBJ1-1	CASRTRTGNTEAFF
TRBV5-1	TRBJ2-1	CASSLDRGFTYNEQFF
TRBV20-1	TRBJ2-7	CSARGTGDEQYF
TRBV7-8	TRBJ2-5	CASSFFRLAQETQYF
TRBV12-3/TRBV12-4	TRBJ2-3	CASSFSATDTQYF
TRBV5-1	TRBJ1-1	CASRTHTGFLSNTEAFF
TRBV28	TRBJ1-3	CASSLSHGGNTIYF
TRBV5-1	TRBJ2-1	CASSWVAGGPSEQFF
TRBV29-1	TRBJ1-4	CSVEVEGQGLFF
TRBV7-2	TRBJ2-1	CASSDPGQGSGEQFF
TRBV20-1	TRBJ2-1	CSARDLERGSSYNEQFF
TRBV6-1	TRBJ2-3	CASSRRPAGGTDTQYF
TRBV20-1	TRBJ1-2	CSASPGQGGVYGYTF
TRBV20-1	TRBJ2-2	CSARGFRGQKTGELFF